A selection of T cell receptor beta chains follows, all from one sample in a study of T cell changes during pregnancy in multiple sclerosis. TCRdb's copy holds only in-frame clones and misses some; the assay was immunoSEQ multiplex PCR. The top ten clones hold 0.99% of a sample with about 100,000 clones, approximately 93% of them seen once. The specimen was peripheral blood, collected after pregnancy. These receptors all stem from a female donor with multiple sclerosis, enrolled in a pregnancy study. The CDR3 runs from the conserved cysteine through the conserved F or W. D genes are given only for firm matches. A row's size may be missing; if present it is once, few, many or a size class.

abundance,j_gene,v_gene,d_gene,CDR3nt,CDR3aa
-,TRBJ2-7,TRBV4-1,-,TGCGCCAGCAGCCAGAGGGGGGACAGACGGGTATACGAGCAGTACTTC,CASSQRGDRRVYEQYF
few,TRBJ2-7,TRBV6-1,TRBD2,TGTGCCAGCAGTGAAGAGGATAGCGGGAGCTACGAGCAGTACTTC,CASSEEDSGSYEQYF
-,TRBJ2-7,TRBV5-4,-,TGTGCCAGCAGCCGATACAGTACCTACGAGCAGTACTTC,CASSRYSTYEQYF
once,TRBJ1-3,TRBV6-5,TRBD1,TGTGCCAGCAGTTACTCCGGGACAGGGGTCGGAAACACCATATATTTT,CASSYSGTGVGNTIYF
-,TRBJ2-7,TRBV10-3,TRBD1,TGTGCCATCAGTGGGGAAGGACAGGTTTACGAGCAGTACTTC,CAISGEGQVYEQYF
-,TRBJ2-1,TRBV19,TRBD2,TGTGCCAGTAGTATCGTAGCGGGAGGGGAGAATGAGCAGTTCTTC,CASSIVAGGENEQFF
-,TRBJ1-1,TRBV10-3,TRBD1,TGTGCCATCAGTGAGTCGCCGACCTGGACAGGGGTGAACACTGAAGCTTTCTTT,CAISESPTWTGVNTEAFF
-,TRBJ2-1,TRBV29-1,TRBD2,TGCAGCGCCCCGGGGGGGATTGAGCAGTTCTTC,CSAPGGIEQFF
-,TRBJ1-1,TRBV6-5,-,TGTGCCAGCACGAGGGGCGGGAGCACTGAAGCTTTCTTT,CASTRGGSTEAFF
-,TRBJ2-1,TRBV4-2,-,TGTGCCAGCAGCCAAAGTCATCGCGAGAGCCTTCTGAATGAGCAGTTCTTC,CASSQSHRESLLNEQFF
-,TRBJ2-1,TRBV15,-,TGTGCCACCAGCAGGGGCTATGATGTGTACAATGAGCAGTTCTTC,CATSRGYDVYNEQFF
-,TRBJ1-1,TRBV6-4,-,TGTGCCAGCAGCGCAGGGTGGGGTAAAGACACTGAAGCTTTCTTT,CASSAGWGKDTEAFF
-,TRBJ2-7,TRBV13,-,TGTGCCAGCAGCTTAGGCCAGGTAACCTACGAGCAGTACTTC,CASSLGQVTYEQYF
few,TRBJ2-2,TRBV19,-,TGTGCCAGTAGTAGGCTGGACAGTCAGACCGGGGAGCTGTTTTTT,CASSRLDSQTGELFF
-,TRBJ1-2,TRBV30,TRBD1,TGTGCCTACACAGGGGGCGAATGGGATGGCTACACCTTC,CAYTGGEWDGYTF
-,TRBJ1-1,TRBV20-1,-,TGCAGTGCTAGGGAGGGCCCTGAAGCTTTCTTT,CSAREGPEAFF
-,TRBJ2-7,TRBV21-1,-,TGTGCCAGCAGCAGCAGTCTAGCGGGTTTTTACTACGAGCAGTACTTC,CASSSSLAGFYYEQYF
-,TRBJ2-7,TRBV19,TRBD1,TGTGCCAGTAGTATAGAACAGGGGTTTGGCTACGAGCAGTACTTC,CASSIEQGFGYEQYF
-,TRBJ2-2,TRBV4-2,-,TGTGCCAGCAGCCAGAGTGGGAACACCGGGGAGCTGTTTTTT,CASSQSGNTGELFF
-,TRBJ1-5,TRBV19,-,TGTGCCAGTAGTCAGGTGACAGGAGGGCCCCAGCATTTT,CASSQVTGGPQHF
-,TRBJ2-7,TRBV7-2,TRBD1,TGTGCCAGCAGCTTAAGGGGCGGGACAGGGGTGAACGAGCAGTACTTC,CASSLRGGTGVNEQYF
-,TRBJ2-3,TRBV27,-,TGTGCCAGCAGTGTCTCCGGGGAGACAGATACGCAGTATTTT,CASSVSGETDTQYF
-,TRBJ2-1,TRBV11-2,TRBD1,TGTGCCAGCAGCGTAGGTCCGGGACAGGGCCATGAGCAGTTCTTC,CASSVGPGQGHEQFF
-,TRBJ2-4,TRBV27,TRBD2,TGTGCCAGCAGTTTATCAATCCTAGCGGGGGAAAACATTCAGTACTTC,CASSLSILAGENIQYF
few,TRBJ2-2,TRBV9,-,TGTGCCAGCAGTGGTTTAGGGGGGAACACCGGGGAGCTGTTTTTT,CASSGLGGNTGELFF
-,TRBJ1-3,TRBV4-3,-,TGCGCCAGCAGCCAAGATCAAGGGGCTGGAAACACCATATATTTT,CASSQDQGAGNTIYF
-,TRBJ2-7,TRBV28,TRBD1,TGTGCCAGCAGTTCCGGGACAGCCAGCGCCTACGAGCAGTACTTC,CASSSGTASAYEQYF
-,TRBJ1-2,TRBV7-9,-,TGTGCCAGCAGTCTCCGGGGGGAGACCTATGGCTACACCTTC,CASSLRGETYGYTF
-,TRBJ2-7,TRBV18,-,TGTGCCAGCTCACCAGAAGGGGGCGGGAACGAGCAGTACTTC,CASSPEGGGNEQYF